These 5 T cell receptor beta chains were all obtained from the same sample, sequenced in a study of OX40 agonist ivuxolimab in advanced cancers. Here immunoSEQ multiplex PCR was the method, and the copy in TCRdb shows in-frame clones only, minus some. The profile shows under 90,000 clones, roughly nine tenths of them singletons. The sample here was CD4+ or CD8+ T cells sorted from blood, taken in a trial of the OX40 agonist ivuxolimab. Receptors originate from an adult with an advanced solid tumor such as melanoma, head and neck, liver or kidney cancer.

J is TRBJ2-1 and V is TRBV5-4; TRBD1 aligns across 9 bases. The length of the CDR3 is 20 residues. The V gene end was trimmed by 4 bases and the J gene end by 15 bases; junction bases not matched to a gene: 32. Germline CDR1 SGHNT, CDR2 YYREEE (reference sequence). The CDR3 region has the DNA TGTGCCAGCAGCCCGCGGGGACAGGGTAAGGGGGCCCTAGGGGGTCGTACTCCGTTCTTC. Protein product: CASSPRGQGKGALGGRTPFF.

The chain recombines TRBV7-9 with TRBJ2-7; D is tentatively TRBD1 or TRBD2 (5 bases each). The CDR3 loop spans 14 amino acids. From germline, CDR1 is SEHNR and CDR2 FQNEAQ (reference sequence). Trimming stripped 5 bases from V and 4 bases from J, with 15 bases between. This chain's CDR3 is CASSVGTAPYEQYF. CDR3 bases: TGTGCCAGCAGCGTAGGGACGGCACCTTACGAGCAGTACTTC.

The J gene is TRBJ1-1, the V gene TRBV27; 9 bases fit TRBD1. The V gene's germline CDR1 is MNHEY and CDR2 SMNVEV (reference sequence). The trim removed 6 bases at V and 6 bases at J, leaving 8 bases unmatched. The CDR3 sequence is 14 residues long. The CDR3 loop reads CASSHGTGNSEAFF. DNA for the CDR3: TGTGCCAGCAGCCACGGGACAGGGAATTCTGAAGCTTTCTTT.

CDR3 DNA: TGTGCCAGTAGACCCCAAGGGGGGGACGGGGAGCTGTTTTTT. It yields the protein CASRPQGGDGELFF. V usage is TRBV19 and J usage is TRBJ2-2, with D maybe TRBD2 (7 bases). V lost 6 bases and J 7 bases, leaving 15 bases between the germline ends. Germline values: CDR1 LNHDA, CDR2 SQIVND (reference sequence). CDR3 size: 14 residues.

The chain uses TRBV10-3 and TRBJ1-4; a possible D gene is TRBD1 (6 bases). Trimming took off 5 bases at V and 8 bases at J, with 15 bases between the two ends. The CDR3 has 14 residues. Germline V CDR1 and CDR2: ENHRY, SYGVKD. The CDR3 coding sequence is TGTGCCATCAGTCCTGTGGGACAAGGGGAAAAACTGTTTTTT. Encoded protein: CAISPVGQGEKLFF.